Listed below are T cell receptor beta chains from one sample, sequenced in a study of T cell responses to AZD1222 COVID-19 vaccine. TCRdb's copy holds only in-frame clones and misses some; the assay was immunoSEQ multiplex PCR. The sample lists about 120,000 clones; roughly 93% were seen once. Material: peripheral blood, obtained 28 days after the second AZD1222 dose. All receptors come from an adult who received the AZD1222 COVID-19 vaccine. The CDR3 runs from the conserved cysteine through the conserved F or W. Fields, in order: clone size, J gene, V gene, D gene, CDR3 DNA, CDR3 protein. D genes are given only for firm matches. The size entry is marked missing in some rows and otherwise reads once, few, many or a size class.

-	TRBJ1-6	TRBV12-3/TRBV12-4	-	TGTGCCAGCAGGGACAGATGGGGTTCACCCCTCCACTTT	CASRDRWGSPLHF
few	TRBJ2-7	TRBV28	-	TGTGCCAGCAGTGGGCGGGCCTACGAGCAGTACTTC	CASSGRAYEQYF
-	TRBJ2-1	TRBV28	TRBD2	TGTGCCAGCGGCCCTTCCGGGACTAGCGGGATAAATGAGCAGTTCTTC	CASGPSGTSGINEQFF
-	TRBJ2-1	TRBV18	-	TGTGCCAGCTTACCGGACTTTTACAATGAGCAGTTCTTC	CASLPDFYNEQFF
-	TRBJ2-3	TRBV7-8	TRBD1	TGTGCCAGCAGCTTAGTCACAGGGGGCGTAGATACGCAGTATTTT	CASSLVTGGVDTQYF
-	TRBJ1-1	TRBV19	-	TGTGCCAGTAGTGGCAGCGGCTTATCTGAAGCTTTCTTT	CASSGSGLSEAFF
-	TRBJ2-7	TRBV9	-	TGTGCCAGCAGCCTTACACCCGTAAATCGCGAGCAGTACTTC	CASSLTPVNREQYF
-	TRBJ2-7	TRBV23-1	-	TGCGCCAGCAGTCAATCCGGGTGGTTCTACGAGCAGTACTTC	CASSQSGWFYEQYF
-	TRBJ2-3	TRBV5-4	TRBD2	TGTGCCAGCAGCTTGGGTCTAGCGGGACCAGATACGCAGTATTTT	CASSLGLAGPDTQYF
-	TRBJ1-2	TRBV28	TRBD1	TGTGCCAGCAGTTTAGAGGGGGCCTCCTATGGCTACACCTTC	CASSLEGASYGYTF
-	TRBJ2-7	TRBV19	TRBD1	TGTGCCAGTAGTATGCCTCGGACAGGGTCCTCCTACGAGCAGTACTTC	CASSMPRTGSSYEQYF
-	TRBJ2-7	TRBV6-5	-	TGTGCCAGCAGCCGATTAATAGGACAGACTAACGAGCAGTACTTC	CASSRLIGQTNEQYF
-	TRBJ1-6	TRBV4-1	-	TGCGCCAGCAGCCAAGATCTAGGTTATAATTCACCCCTCCACTTT	CASSQDLGYNSPLHF
-	TRBJ2-7	TRBV6-5	TRBD2	TGTGCCAGCAACCCCACTAGCGGATCCTACGAGCAGTACTTC	CASNPTSGSYEQYF
-	TRBJ2-7	TRBV5-1	-	TGCGCCAGCAGCCAGGCTCAGGGGGGCCCCTACGAGCAGTACTTC	CASSQAQGGPYEQYF
-	TRBJ1-2	TRBV5-1	-	TGCGCCAGCAGCTTGGAGGCAGGTTGGGGTGGCTACACCTTC	CASSLEAGWGGYTF
-	TRBJ1-5	TRBV19	-	TGTGCCAGTAGTATCCCGGGTAGCAATCAGCCCCAGCATTTT	CASSIPGSNQPQHF